What follows are 23 T cell receptor beta chains derived from one specimen sequenced in a study of OX40 agonist ivuxolimab in advanced cancers. TCRdb's table, derived via immunoSEQ multiplex PCR, lists solely in-frame clones and lacks some. The sample holds approximately 86,000 clones; about 86% are singletons and the top ten take 6.5%. The material was CD4+ or CD8+ T cells sorted from blood, obtained in a trial of the OX40 agonist ivuxolimab. All receptors derive from an adult with an advanced solid tumor such as melanoma, head and neck, liver or kidney cancer.

V gene TRBV18 combines with J gene TRBJ2-7; D perhaps matches TRBD1 (5 bases). CDR1 and CDR2 from the germline V gene are KGHSH and LQKENI. The CDR3 has 13 amino acids. The V and J ends lost 2 bases and 3 bases respectively, with 8 bases between them. The CDR3 region is CASSPGHLYEQYF. The CDR3 DNA follows: TGTGCCAGCTCACCAGGACACCTCTACGAGCAGTACTTC.

The V gene is TRBV11-2, the J gene TRBJ1-3, with D uncertain. Germline CDR1 and CDR2: SGHAT and FQNNGV. The CDR3 spans 13 residues. The V gene lost 1 base and the J gene lost 7 bases, with 8 bases spanning the gap. Here the CDR3 reads CASSLVERNTIYF. The CDR3 DNA sequence: TGTGCCAGCAGCTTAGTCGAGCGGAACACCATATATTTT.

The rearrangement uses TRBV9 and TRBJ1-4, with TRBD1 identical over 7 bases. Germline V lookup: CDR1 SGDLS, CDR2 YYNGEE. The CDR3 is 18 residues long. The V segment lost 3 bases and the J segment 5 bases; nucleotides outside the gene matches: 16. The CDR3 protein is CASSAPIGTELQNEKLFF. In DNA form, the CDR3 reads TGTGCCAGCAGCGCGCCCATAGGGACAGAATTACAAAATGAAAAACTGTTTTTT.

This clone was seen once. Written as DNA, the CDR3 is TGTGCCAGCAGCCAACTTACAGGGTCCGGGGCCAACGTCCTGACTTTC. Protein: CASSQLTGSGANVLTF. The V and J genes are TRBV7-2 and TRBJ2-6; D possibly corresponds to TRBD1 (6 bases). The V and J ends lost 5 bases and 4 bases respectively, with 15 bases between them. The germline V gene encodes CDR1 SGHTA and CDR2 FQGNSA. CDR3 length equals 16 residues.

This chain connects TRBV7-2 to TRBJ2-1, with TRBD2 as a possible D gene (6 bases). The CDR3 runs 13 residues. Trimming removed 6 bases from V and 10 bases from J, with 16 bases in between. Germline V gene sequence: CDR1 SGHTA, CDR2 FQGNSA. As DNA, the CDR3 is TGTGCCAGCAGGGAGGGACCTGTTGGGGAGCAGTTCTTC. The encoded protein is CASREGPVGEQFF.

The chain recombines TRBV7-9 with TRBJ1-4; D not resolved. CDR3 length: 14 amino acids. CDR1 is SEHNR and CDR2 is FQNEAQ in the germline V gene (reference sequence). Trimming removed 1 base from V and 3 bases from J, with 6 bases in between. The CDR3 sequence: CASSLEVSNEKLFF. CDR3 DNA: TGTGCCAGCAGCTTAGAAGTTTCTAATGAAAAACTGTTTTTT.

The chain links TRBV6-5 to TRBJ2-5, with 9 bases lining up with TRBD1. Looked up from germline, CDR1 is MNHEY and CDR2 is SVGAGI. The CDR3 runs 15 residues. V shed 2 bases, J shed 4 bases, and the junction held 5 bases outside the gene matches. CDR3 nucleotides: TGTGCCAGCAGTTACGGGACAGGGTTCGGAGAGACCCAGTACTTC. Translation gives CASSYGTGFGETQYF.

The V and J genes are TRBV9 and TRBJ2-1; no firm D call. CDR3 length: 14 residues. Trimming removed 0 bases at V and 2 bases at J, with 6 bases between. Looked up from germline, CDR1 is SGDLS and CDR2 is YYNGEE. In DNA form, the CDR3 reads TGTGCCAGCAGCGTAGAGGAAACCTACAATGAGCAGTTCTTC. Encoded protein: CASSVEETYNEQFF. The full variable domain, completed using reference TRBV9 and TRBJ2-1, is DSGVTQTPKHLITATGQRVTLRCSPRSGDLSVYWYQQSLDQGLQFLIQYYNGEERAKGNILERFSAQQFPDLHSELNLSSLELGDSALYFCASSVEETYNEQFFGPGTRLTVL.

This sequence joins TRBV6-5 and TRBJ2-7, with no clear D. This CDR3 comprises 12 residues. CDR1 and CDR2 (germline): MNHEY, SVGAGI. V shed 6 bases and J shed 6 bases, with 12 bases lying between them. The CDR3 is CASRTPPGEQYF. CDR3 in DNA: TGTGCCAGCAGGACACCTCCCGGCGAGCAGTACTTC.

V is TRBV5-6 and J is TRBJ1-2, with D perhaps TRBD1 (5 bases). From germline, CDR1 is SGHDT and CDR2 YYEEEE. V shed 0 bases and J shed 4 bases, with 19 bases lying between them. The CDR3 extends over 17 amino acids. The CDR3 here is CASSLAGGRGLLYGYTF. The CDR3 region has the DNA TGTGCCAGCAGCTTGGCCGGGGGTAGGGGACTTCTCTATGGCTACACCTTC.

This rearrangement joins TRBV4-1 to TRBJ1-2; D not resolved. V lost 1 base, J lost 6 bases, and 15 bases lay in between. In germline, CDR1 is MGHRA, CDR2 YSYEKL. This CDR3 has 15 residues. The CDR3 DNA reads TGCGCCAGCAGCCAAGCCCCTCTTGGTGGGGATGGCTACACCTTC. Protein product: CASSQAPLGGDGYTF.

V gene TRBV6-6 combines with J gene TRBJ2-7; D might be TRBD1 (5 bases). CDR1 MNHNY and CDR2 SVGAGI come from the germline V gene (reference sequence). This CDR3 region has 16 residues. The V and J ends lost 0 bases and 4 bases respectively, with 16 bases between them. CDR3 bases: TGTGCCAGCAGTTACTCGAGAAGGGGCTCCCGGTACGAGCAGTACTTC. It encodes CASSYSRRGSRYEQYF.

Remarks on this clone: The same CDR3 also results from other DNA sequences found in this sample. V is TRBV2 and J is TRBJ1-5; a possible D gene is TRBD1 (5 bases). Germline-derived CDR1 and CDR2 are SNHLY and FYNNEI. The length of the CDR3 is 14 residues. Trimming stripped 4 bases from V and 2 bases from J, with 9 bases between. CDR3 amino acids: CASSGTGGNQPQHF. For the CDR3, the DNA is TGTGCCAGCAGTGGCACAGGTGGCAATCAGCCCCAGCATTTT.

The rearrangement joins TRBV11-2 to TRBJ2-2, with D maybe TRBD2 (6 bases). Trimming took off 7 bases at V and 9 bases at J, with 21 bases between the two ends. Germline V lookup: CDR1 SGHAT, CDR2 FQNNGV. CDR3 length: 15 amino acids. In DNA, the CDR3 is TGTGCCAGCACCTTCCGGCAGGGAGGTTCCCGGGAGCTGTTTTTT. Residues: CASTFRQGGSRELFF.

This rearrangement joins TRBV27 to TRBJ2-2; D is unresolved. V gave up 5 bases and J gave up 6 bases, with 19 bases separating them. This CDR3 has 16 residues. Germline V gene sequence: CDR1 MNHEY, CDR2 SMNVEV (reference sequence). This chain's CDR3 is CASSPPPQEQPGELFF. As DNA, the CDR3 is TGTGCCAGCAGTCCTCCTCCGCAAGAGCAGCCCGGGGAGCTGTTTTTT.

The CDR3 coding sequence is TGTGCCAGCAGCCCTACCTGGACCTCTCGAGAGACCCAGTACTTC. It codes for CASSPTWTSRETQYF. The genes are TRBV6-5 and TRBJ2-5; unclear D gene. The CDR3 has 15 residues. Germline-derived CDR1 and CDR2 are MNHEY and SVGAGI. V was cut by 6 bases and J by 4 bases, with 18 bases left in between.

CDR3 sequence reads: CASRTGARGTDTQYF. CDR3 bases: TGTGCCAGCCGGACAGGGGCGCGGGGCACAGATACGCAGTATTTT. This sequence joins TRBV28 and TRBJ2-3, with 9 bases lining up with TRBD1. The V and J ends lost 8 bases and 1 base, in that order; junction bases with no gene match: 7. Germline values: CDR1 MDHEN, CDR2 SYDVKM. This CDR3 has 15 residues.

The chain combines TRBV13 with TRBJ2-5; D unresolved. The last part of the DNA fits TRBJ2-7 better; the J call may be wrong. CDR1 and CDR2 (germline): PRHDT, FYEKMQ (reference sequence). The CDR3 length is 11 residues. CDR3: CASSANYEQYF. The CDR3 DNA follows: TGTGCCAGCAGCGCAAACTACGAGCAGTACTTC.

This chain links TRBV5-4 with TRBJ2-5; 7 positions agree with TRBD1. The CDR3 consists of 14 residues. J gave up 4 bases and V 4 bases, and 7 bases lay outside the gene matches. The germline CDR1 and CDR2 sequences are SGHNT and YYREEE (reference sequence). The chain's CDR3 is CASSTQGSTETQYF. Written as DNA, the CDR3 is TGTGCCAGCAGCACACAGGGGTCAACAGAGACCCAGTACTTC. Together with reference TRBV5-4 and TRBJ2-5, the CDR3 gives the full variable domain: ETGVTQSPTHLIKTRGQQVTLRCSSQSGHNTVSWYQQALGQGPQFIFQYYREEENGRGNFPPRFSGLQFPNYSSELNVNALELDDSALYLCASSTQGSTETQYFGPGTRLLVL.

The rearrangement joins TRBV5-1 to TRBJ2-7; possibly TRBD1 for D (6 bases). V shed 4 bases and J shed 1 base, with 18 bases lying between them. Germline CDR1 is SGHRS and CDR2 is YFSETQ. The CDR3 extends over 16 amino acids. Written as DNA, the CDR3 is TGCGCCAGCAGCCCGAACGTGGGGACACGTTCCTACGAGCAGTACTTC. This encodes CASSPNVGTRSYEQYF.

The rearrangement links TRBV21-1 to TRBJ1-5. TRBV21-1 is a pseudogene locus. The CDR3 sequence is 16 residues long. The DNA of the CDR3 is TGTGCCAGCAGCCCATTTTGGGAGGGGGTAAATCAGCCCCAGCATTTT. Translation gives CASSPFWEGVNQPQHF.

This clone occurred a few times. The chain couples TRBV7-8 to TRBJ1-1; 8 bases line up with TRBD1. This CDR3 spans 15 amino acids. J lost 2 bases, V lost 3 bases, and 5 bases had no gene match. The germline CDR1 and CDR2 sequences are SGHVS and FQNEAQ. The CDR3 sequence: CASSFKGTGNTEAFF. CDR3 sequence (DNA): TGTGCCAGCAGCTTCAAGGGGACAGGCAACACTGAAGCTTTCTTT.

The chain joins TRBV9 to TRBJ2-5; 10 bases align to TRBD2. The trim removed 2 bases at V and 2 bases at J, leaving 6 bases unmatched. Germline V lookup: CDR1 SGDLS, CDR2 YYNGEE. This CDR3 comprises 16 residues. The CDR3 DNA follows: TGTGCCAGCAGCGTGGCTAGCGGGGGTCCGCAAGAGACCCAGTACTTC. Its translation is CASSVASGGPQETQYF.